Each of the 8 T cell receptor beta chains below was sequenced from the same sample in a study of T cells in Graves' hyperthyroidism and ophthalmopathy. There were TCR beta CDR3 regions amplified from RNA transcripts. The TCR CDR3 first-round RT-PCR relied on the HTBI primer set. Using its own MiXCR run on the multiplex PCR reads, TCRdb lists one record per CDR3 protein. This sample has about 620,000 distinct CDR3 sequences, with 15% to 20% found just once. The sequenced sample consisted of blood. The receptors were gathered from a woman aged 25 to 39 with Graves' hyperthyroidism.

The CDR3 sequence is CASTPYGAGDPTTQYF. The DNA of the CDR3 is TGTGCCAGTACCCCGTATGGAGCGGGGGACCCAACTACGCAGTATTTT. The chain is built from TRBV19 and TRBJ2-3, with 8 nucleotides matching TRBD2. This CDR3 is 16 amino acids long. Germline trimming cut 7 bases from V and 8 bases from J; bases unmatched to any gene: 17. Germline loops: CDR1 LNHDA, CDR2 SQIVND (reference sequence). Supplemented by reference TRBV19 and TRBJ2-3, the full variable domain reads DGGITQSPKYLFRKEGQNVTLSCEQNLNHDAMYWYRQDPGQGLRLIYYSQIVNDFQKGDIAEGYSVSREKKESFPLTVTSAQKNPTAFYLCASTPYGAGDPTTQYFGPGTRLTVL.

This clonotype was seen repeatedly, ten times or more. The V and J genes are TRBV5-1 and TRBJ1-5; 12 positions agree with TRBD1. Per the germline V gene, CDR1 is SGHRS and CDR2 is YFSETQ. J gave up 5 bases and V 3 bases, and 3 bases lay outside the gene matches. The CDR3 is made up of 15 amino acids. Written as DNA, the CDR3 is TGCGCCAGCAGCTCCGGGACAGGGGGCCATCAGCCCCAGCATTTT. Amino acids: CASSSGTGGHQPQHF.

The rearrangement links TRBV11-2 to TRBJ1-1; D is unresolved. Germline CDR1 is SGHAT and CDR2 is FQNNGV. The germline V and J ends were trimmed by 2 bases and 2 bases, with 9 bases remaining between them. The CDR3 covers 14 residues. Written as DNA, the CDR3 is TGTGCCAGCAGCTTACTGGCTTTTAACACTGAAGCTTTCTTT. Translation: CASSLLAFNTEAFF.

Note on this clonotype: One end of the junction fails to match germline, which may point to a read error. The chain carries TRBV28 and TRBJ1-5; D uncertain. The germline V gene has CDR1 MDHEN and CDR2 SYDVKM. This CDR3 contains 13 residues. In DNA form, the CDR3 reads TGTGCCTGCAGTTTTGCCAGAAATCAGCCCCAGCATTTT. It encodes CACSFARNQPQHF.

This clonotype came up a few times. This chain connects TRBV3-1 to TRBJ1-6; D gene ambiguous. Germline lookup yields CDR1 LGHDT and CDR2 YNNKEL (reference sequence). Trimming cost V 1 base and J 8 bases, with 6 bases left between them. The CDR3 is 13 residues long. The CDR3: CASSQALDSPLHF. The CDR3, as DNA: TGTGCCAGCAGCCAAGCGCTCGATTCACCCCTCCACTTT.

In its sample, this clonotype was seen many times. The chain has TRBV3-1 and TRBJ2-7; D remains ambiguous. The germline V gene has CDR1 LGHDT and CDR2 YNNKEL (reference sequence). This CDR3 region has 16 residues. V gave up 4 bases and J gave up 7 bases, with 23 bases separating them. Here the CDR3 DNA reads TGTGCCAGCAGCCCTTATGGGGATTTCCCTTCTGATGAGCAGTACTTC. It specifies CASSPYGDFPSDEQYF.

Many counts were recorded for this clonotype. This chain uses TRBV5-1 with TRBJ2-3; no clear D. The germline CDR1 and CDR2 sequences are SGHRS and YFSETQ. The V and J ends lost 0 bases and 1 base respectively, with 12 bases between them. The CDR3 spans 16 residues. The CDR3 loop reads CASSLAEKAGTDTQYF. CDR3 bases: TGCGCCAGCAGCTTGGCCGAGAAGGCGGGCACAGATACGCAGTATTTT.

This clonotype was seen ten or more times. The chain carries TRBV30 and TRBJ2-7; 9 bases agree with TRBD2. CDR3 size: 14 residues. V was clipped by 8 bases and J by 5 bases; unmatched bases: 13. CDR1 GTSNPN and CDR2 SVGIG come from the germline V gene (reference sequence). The CDR3 DNA reads TGTGCCGCGTCTAGCGGGGCAGTCTGGGACGAGCAGTACTTC. The encoded protein is CAASSGAVWDEQYF.